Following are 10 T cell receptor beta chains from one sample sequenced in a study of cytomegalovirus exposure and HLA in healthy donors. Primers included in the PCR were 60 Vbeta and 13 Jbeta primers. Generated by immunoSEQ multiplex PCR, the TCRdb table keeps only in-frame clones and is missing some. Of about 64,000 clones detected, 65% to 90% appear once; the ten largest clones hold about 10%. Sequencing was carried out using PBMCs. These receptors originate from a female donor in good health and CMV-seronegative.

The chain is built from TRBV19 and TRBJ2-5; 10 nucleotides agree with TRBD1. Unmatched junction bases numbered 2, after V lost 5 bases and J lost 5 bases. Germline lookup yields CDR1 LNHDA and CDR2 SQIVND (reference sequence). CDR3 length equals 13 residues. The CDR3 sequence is CASSDRGRETQYF. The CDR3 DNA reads TGTGCCAGTAGTGACAGGGGGCGTGAGACCCAGTACTTC.

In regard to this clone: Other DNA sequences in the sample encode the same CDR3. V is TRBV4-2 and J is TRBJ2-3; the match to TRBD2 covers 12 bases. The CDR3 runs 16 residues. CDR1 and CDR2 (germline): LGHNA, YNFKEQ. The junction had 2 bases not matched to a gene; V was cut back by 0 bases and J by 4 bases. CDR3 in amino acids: CASSQDLAGGPDTQYF. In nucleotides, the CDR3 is TGTGCCAGCAGCCAAGATCTAGCGGGAGGGCCAGATACGCAGTATTTT.

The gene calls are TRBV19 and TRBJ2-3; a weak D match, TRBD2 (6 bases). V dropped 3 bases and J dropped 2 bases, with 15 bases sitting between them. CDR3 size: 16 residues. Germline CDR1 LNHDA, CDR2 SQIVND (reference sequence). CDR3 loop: CASSIQPSVDTDTQYF. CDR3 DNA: TGTGCCAGTAGTATCCAGCCTAGCGTGGACACAGATACGCAGTATTTT.

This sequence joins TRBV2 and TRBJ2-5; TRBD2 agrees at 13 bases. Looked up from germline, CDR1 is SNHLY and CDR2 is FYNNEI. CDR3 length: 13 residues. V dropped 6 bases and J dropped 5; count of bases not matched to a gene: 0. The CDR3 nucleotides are TGTGCCAGCAGGACTAGCGGGGGGGAGACCCAGTACTTC. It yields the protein CASRTSGGETQYF.

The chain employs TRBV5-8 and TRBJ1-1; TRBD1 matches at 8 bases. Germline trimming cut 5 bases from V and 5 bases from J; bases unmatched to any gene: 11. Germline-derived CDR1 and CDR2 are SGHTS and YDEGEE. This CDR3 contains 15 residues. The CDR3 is CASSPGTGPFTEAFF. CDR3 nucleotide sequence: TGTGCCAGCAGTCCAGGGACAGGACCGTTTACTGAAGCTTTCTTT.

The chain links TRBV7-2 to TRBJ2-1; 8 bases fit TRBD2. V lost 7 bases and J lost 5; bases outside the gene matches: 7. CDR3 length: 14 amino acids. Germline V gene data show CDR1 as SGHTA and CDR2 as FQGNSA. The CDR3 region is CASTTSGKNNEQFF. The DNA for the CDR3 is TGTGCCAGCACAACTAGCGGCAAAAACAATGAGCAGTTCTTC.

The CDR3 DNA is TGTGCCAGCAGCTGGGGTGGGACTAGCGGTTCCACAGGGGGCACAGATACGCAGTATTTT. It specifies CASSWGGTSGSTGGTDTQYF. The rearrangement joins TRBV5-8 to TRBJ2-3; 11 positions match TRBD2. V lost 3 bases, J lost 1 base, and 16 bases stayed unmatched. CDR3 length: 20 residues. From germline, CDR1 is SGHTS and CDR2 YDEGEE.

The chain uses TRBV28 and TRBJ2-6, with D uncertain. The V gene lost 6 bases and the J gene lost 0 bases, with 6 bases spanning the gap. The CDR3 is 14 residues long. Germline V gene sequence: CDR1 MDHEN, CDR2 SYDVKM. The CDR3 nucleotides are TGTGCCAGCAGCAGTGGCTCTGGGGCCAACGTCCTGACTTTC. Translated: CASSSGSGANVLTF.

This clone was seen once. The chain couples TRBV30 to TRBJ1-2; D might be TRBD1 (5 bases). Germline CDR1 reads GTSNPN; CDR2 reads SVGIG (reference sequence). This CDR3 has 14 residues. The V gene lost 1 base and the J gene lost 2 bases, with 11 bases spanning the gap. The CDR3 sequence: CAWSASGGNYGYTF. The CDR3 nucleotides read TGTGCCTGGAGTGCCTCCGGGGGGAACTATGGCTACACCTTC. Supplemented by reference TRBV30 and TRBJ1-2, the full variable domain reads SQTIHQWPATLVQPVGSPLSLECTVEGTSNPNLYWYRQAAGRGLQLLFYSVGIGQISSEVPQNLSASRPQDRQFILSSKKLLLSDSGFYLCAWSASGGNYGYTFGSGTRLTVV.

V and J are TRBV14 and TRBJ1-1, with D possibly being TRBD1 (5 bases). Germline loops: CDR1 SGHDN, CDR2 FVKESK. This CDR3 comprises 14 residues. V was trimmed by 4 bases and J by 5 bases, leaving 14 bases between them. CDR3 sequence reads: CASSPLGGGTEAFF. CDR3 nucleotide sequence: TGTGCCAGCAGCCCCCTCGGGGGAGGGACTGAAGCTTTCTTT.